This TCR beta chain originates from a study of CD8 T cells in Susac syndrome. Whole-study findings and limits: The study recognized that the number of individuals in its TCR sequencing and HLA analysis was relatively small.

From blood CD8+ and CD4+ T cells, TCR beta sequences were generated. Negative isolation was applied to CD8+ and CD4+ T cells, and FACS enrichment was applied to TEMRA cells. Random hexamers were used to reverse transcribe the RNA input (about 0.5 to 1 ug). TCRdb passed the immunoSEQ multiplex PCR reads through MiXCR, listing each CDR3 protein once. The sample gives some 170,000 distinct CDR3 sequences, about 94% of which show up once; more than 0.13% is in the top ten. The V gene's germline CDR1 is MGHRA and CDR2 YSYEKL. The ends were cut back, 4 bases at V and 4 bases at J, with 13 bases in the middle. The CDR3 is 15 residues long. As for this clonotype: Its antigen is still unknown.

The sample comprised CD4+ T cells from PBMCs. The chain joins TRBV4-1 to TRBJ1-4; no definite D call. The TCR sequence derives from a human donor in good health. The CDR3 sequence: CASSLVGLGNEKLFF. The CDR3 coding sequence is TGCGCCAGCAGCCTTGTAGGGTTGGGTAATGAAAAACTGTTTTTT.